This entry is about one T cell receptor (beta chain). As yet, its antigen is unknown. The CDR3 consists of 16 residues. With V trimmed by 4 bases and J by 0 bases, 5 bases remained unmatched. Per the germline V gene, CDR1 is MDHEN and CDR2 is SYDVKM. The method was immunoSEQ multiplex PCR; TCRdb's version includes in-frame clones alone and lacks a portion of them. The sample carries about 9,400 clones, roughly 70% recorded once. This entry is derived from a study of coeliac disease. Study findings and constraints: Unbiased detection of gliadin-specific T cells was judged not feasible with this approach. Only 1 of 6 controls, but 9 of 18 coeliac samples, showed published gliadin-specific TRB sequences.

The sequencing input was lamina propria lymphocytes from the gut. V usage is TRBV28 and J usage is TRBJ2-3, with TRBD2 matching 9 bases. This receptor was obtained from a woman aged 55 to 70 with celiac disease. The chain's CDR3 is CASSWLAGMSTDTQYF. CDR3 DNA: TGTGCCAGCAGTTGGCTAGCGGGGATGAGCACAGATACGCAGTATTTT.